Below, 3 T cell receptor beta chains from the same sample are listed, as sequenced in a study of blood T cell repertoires in COVID-19. TCRdb's copy holds only in-frame clones and misses some; the assay was immunoSEQ multiplex PCR. The table shows roughly 33,000 clones, with around 86% occurring only once. The sequenced sample was peripheral blood. These receptors all come from an older man with active COVID-19.

The CDR3 region is CASSWGTVATNEKLFF. In DNA form, the CDR3 reads TGCGCCAGCAGCTGGGGGACAGTTGCAACTAATGAAAAACTGTTTTTT. The chain couples TRBV5-1 to TRBJ1-4; 7 bases align to TRBD1. The germline CDR1 and CDR2 sequences are SGHRS and YFSETQ. The CDR3 runs 16 residues. The trim removed 3 bases at V and 0 bases at J, leaving 5 bases unmatched.

The chain recombines TRBV5-1 with TRBJ1-6, with D possibly TRBD1 on 5 matching bases. The V gene lost 4 bases and the J gene lost 7 bases, with 12 bases spanning the gap. Germline values: CDR1 SGHRS, CDR2 YFSETQ. This CDR3 is 14 amino acids long. The CDR3 loop is CASSPYAGNSPLHF. The CDR3 DNA follows: TGCGCCAGCAGCCCTTATGCAGGGAATTCACCCCTCCACTTT.

The J gene is TRBJ1-6, the V gene TRBV27; D uncertain. Germline V gene lookup returns CDR1 MNHEY and CDR2 SMNVEV (reference sequence). The CDR3 covers 14 residues. V was shortened by 3 bases and J by 9 bases, with 12 bases between the two germline ends. CDR3 loop: CASSFPEIGSPLHF. The DNA for the CDR3 is TGTGCCAGCAGTTTTCCCGAGATTGGTTCACCCCTCCACTTT.